The clone carrying this T cell receptor (beta chain) was counted at least ten times. Its antigen is unidentified. The use of a sample-barcoded 5' primer and a J-beta primer mix characterized a second PCR of about 7 to 12 cycles. TCRdb itself ran the 5' RACE reads through MiXCR, one entry per CDR3 protein. The table lists 850,000 or so distinct CDR3 sequences, 29% of them singletons. This sample is part of a study of blood T cells in healthy people across ages. Study-level findings and limits: Donor CMV infection status was unknown, possibly confounding age-related changes in expanded clonotypes.

The germline V gene encodes CDR1 MNHEY and CDR2 SVGAGI. The CDR3 totals 13 residues. Trimming cost V 6 bases and J 5 bases, with 11 bases left between them. The sample comprised blood. V usage is TRBV6-5 and J usage is TRBJ2-4; possibly TRBD1 or TRBD2 for D (5 bases each). The sequence derives from a woman of 80 years or more in good health. CDR3 in DNA: TGTGCCAGCAGAAAGCAGGGAGAAAACATTCAGTACTTC. Residues: CASRKQGENIQYF.